The 13 T cell receptor beta chains below come from one sample, sequenced in a study of T cell clonality in common variable immunodeficiency. The protocol was immunoSEQ multiplex PCR, while the TCRdb copy is restricted to in-frame clones and leaves out a portion. This repertoire holds about 32,000 clones, and none appear only once. Sequencing was carried out using peripheral blood mononuclear cells. All receptors come from a person aged 18 to 69 in good health.

This clone was recorded at least ten times. The read ends 3 residues before the CDR3 terminus; that terminus is restored from the germline J gene. The chain uses TRBV20-1 and TRBJ2-1, with 9 positions matching TRBD2. Germline CDR1 and CDR2: DFQATT and SNEGSKA (reference sequence). This CDR3 spans 20 amino acids. Trimming cost V 6 bases and J 8 bases; bases outside gene matches: 29. Partial CDR3 DNA: TGCAGTGCCACCCCCCCGGGGGCGAGACGACTAGCGGAGTATTACGATGAG. It translates to CSATPPGARRLAEYYDE. The entire CDR3 is CSATPPGARRLAEYYDEQFF.

This clone was seen repeatedly, ten times or more. Coverage ceases 3 residues before the CDR3 finishes, and the germline J gene fills in the end. This sequence joins TRBV15 and TRBJ1-3, with a possible D match to TRBD1 (6 bases). V was cut by 0 bases and J by 0 bases, with 9 bases left in between. The CDR3 length is 16 residues. CDR1 and CDR2 (germline): LNHNV, YYDKDF (reference sequence). CDR3 amino acids: CATSRDTGISGNTIYF. The CDR3 bases that were read are TGTGCCACCAGCAGAGATACAGGGATCTCTGGAAACACC.

This clone was observed many times. Coverage ceases 3 residues before the CDR3 finishes, and the germline J gene fills in the end. V is TRBV6-1 and J is TRBJ1-2; TRBD1 matches 7 bases. Trimming at V came to 2 bases and at J to 7 bases, leaving 10 bases not matched to a gene. CDR1 and CDR2 (germline): MNHNS, SASEGT. The CDR3 runs to 15 residues. Incomplete CDR3 DNA: TGTGCCAGCAGTGAATCGACAGGGTCTTATGGTGGC. Its protein product is CASSESTGSYGG. The full CDR3 protein reads CASSESTGSYGGYTF.

This clone was seen at least ten times. The DNA ends 3 residues before the CDR3 does, and the rest of the CDR3 is filled in from the germline J gene. The chain carries TRBV9 and TRBJ2-3; a weak D match, TRBD1 (6 bases). Germline V gives CDR1 SGDLS, CDR2 YYNGEE. V was trimmed by 1 base and J by 4 bases, leaving 10 bases between them. The CDR3 has 14 amino acids. Partial CDR3 DNA: TGTGCCAGCAGCGTACAGGGGATGTCAGATACG. Translation: CASSVQGMSDT. From start to end, the CDR3 is CASSVQGMSDTQYF. The whole variable domain, remainder taken from reference TRBV9 and TRBJ2-3, is DSGVTQTPKHLITATGQRVTLRCSPRSGDLSVYWYQQSLDQGLQFLIQYYNGEERAKGNILERFSAQQFPDLHSELNLSSLELGDSALYFCASSVQGMSDTQYFGPGTRLTVL.

In this sample, this clone turned up many times. One junction end does not reproduce the germline sequence, and a read error may be involved. The CDR3 end lies 3 residues beyond the end of the read and is filled in from the germline J gene. This chain connects TRBV5-1 to TRBJ2-1; no reliable D call. CDR3 length: 15 amino acids. Germline V gene data show CDR1 as SGHRS and CDR2 as YFSETQ. The CDR3 is CASSLGLSSSNEQFF. The DNA read from the CDR3 is TGCGCCAGCAGCTTGGGACTGTCCTCCTCCAATGAG.

This clone appeared many times. CDR3 region: CASSPGGEQYF. The DNA read from the CDR3 is TGTGCCAGCAGCCCGGGGGGCGAG. The chain is built from TRBV7-9 and TRBJ2-7, with TRBD2 matching 7 bases. The CDR3 is cut off 3 residues early in the read; its end comes from the germline J gene. The junction had 1 base not matched to a gene; V was cut back by 5 bases and J by 6 bases. CDR1 is SEHNR, CDR2 FQNEAQ, per germline (reference sequence). The CDR3 spans 11 residues. Using reference TRBV7-9 and TRBJ2-7 for the parts outside the CDR3, the full variable domain is DTGVSQNPRHKITKRGQNVTFRCDPISEHNRLYWYRQTLGQGPEFLTYFQNEAQLEKSRLLSDRFSAERPKGSFSTLEIQRTEQGDSAMYLCASSPGGEQYFGPGTRLTVT.

This clone was observed many times. The DNA ends 3 residues before the CDR3 does, and the rest of the CDR3 is filled in from the germline J gene. This chain uses TRBV6-1 with TRBJ1-1; D possibly corresponds to TRBD1 (5 bases). CDR3 length: 15 amino acids. V was shortened by 4 bases and J by 0 bases, with 12 bases between the two germline ends. Germline CDR1 MNHNS, CDR2 SASEGT. The CDR3 region is CASSARSRVNTEAFF. The CDR3 bases that were read are TGTGCCAGCAGTGCTCGGAGCAGGGTGAACACTGAA.

This clone was detected many times. The sequence runs out 3 residues before the end of the CDR3; the remainder is reconstructed from the germline J gene. The V call is TRBV19, the J call TRBJ2-5; 7 bases fit TRBD1. The germline V gene encodes CDR1 LNHDA and CDR2 SQIVND (reference sequence). The CDR3 covers 12 residues. V dropped 6 bases and J dropped 5; count of bases not matched to a gene: 3. The part of the CDR3 DNA that was read is TGTGCCAGTAGCGAGACAGGGGAGACC. Its protein is CASSETGET. The entire CDR3 is CASSETGETQYF.

This clone was found many times. CDR3 in amino acids: CASTLRRDLGRNTIYF. The sequenced part of the CDR3 DNA is TGTGCCAGCACCCTTCGACGGGACTTAGGTAGAAACACC. The chain has TRBV12-3 or TRBV12-4 and TRBJ1-3, with D possibly matching TRBD1 (5 bases). The read finishes 3 residues shy of the CDR3 end, and the germline J gene is used to complete it. The CDR3 length is 16 residues. Trimming removed 7 bases at V and 5 bases at J, with 21 bases between.

There are many counts of this clone. Coverage ceases 3 residues before the CDR3 finishes, and the germline J gene fills in the end. This chain joins TRBV19 and TRBJ1-2, with 8 bases aligning to TRBD1. The V gene end was trimmed by 5 bases and the J gene end by 6 bases; junction bases not matched to a gene: 14. Germline V gene data show CDR1 as LNHDA and CDR2 as SQIVND (reference sequence). The CDR3 has 16 residues. CDR3 region: CASSSRDRRSQHGYTF. CDR3 DNA (partial): TGTGCCAGTAGTTCCCGGGACAGGCGATCTCAGCATGGC.

This clone was detected many times. The read comes to an end 3 residues before the CDR3 does, leaving the germline J gene to fill in the end. The chain joins TRBV6-1 to TRBJ2-7; D unclear. Germline-derived CDR1 and CDR2 are MNHNS and SASEGT. V was cut by 2 bases and J by 3 bases, with 8 bases left in between. The CDR3 runs to 13 residues. CDR3 DNA (partial): TGTGCCAGCAGTGAACACTCAATCTACGAG. Encoded protein: CASSEHSIYE. The entire CDR3 is CASSEHSIYEQYF.

This clone was recorded at least ten times. The CDR3 end falls 3 residues outside the read, so it is completed with the germline J gene. The rearrangement uses TRBV5-1 and TRBJ2-2; TRBD1 aligns across 7 bases. V lost 4 bases, J lost 1 base, and 19 bases stayed unmatched. Germline CDR1 reads SGHRS; CDR2 reads YFSETQ. This CDR3 comprises 20 residues. The sequenced part of the CDR3 DNA is TGCGCCAGCAGCACATACCGACAGGGCTCCACTAACCTGAACACCGGGGAG. Translation gives CASSTYRQGSTNLNTGE. The full CDR3 protein reads CASSTYRQGSTNLNTGELFF. Complete variable domain (other parts from reference TRBV5-1 and TRBJ2-2): KAGVTQTPRYLIKTRGQQVTLSCSPISGHRSVSWYQQTPGQGLQFLFEYFSETQRNKGNFPGRFSGRQFSNSRSEMNVSTLELGDSALYLCASSTYRQGSTNLNTGELFFGEGSRLTVL.

There are a few counts of this clone. The sequence runs out 3 residues before the end of the CDR3; the remainder is reconstructed from the germline J gene. The chain couples TRBV5-4 to TRBJ2-7, with TRBD2 matching over 10 bases. Germline V CDR1 and CDR2: SGHNT, YYREEE (reference sequence). V was pared by 0 bases and J by 1 base, with 4 bases of the junction left unmatched. The CDR3 is 16 residues long. CDR3 protein: CASSLGGTSASYEQYF. The CDR3 DNA, read in part, is TGTGCCAGCAGCTTGGGCGGGACTAGCGCGTCCTACGAG.